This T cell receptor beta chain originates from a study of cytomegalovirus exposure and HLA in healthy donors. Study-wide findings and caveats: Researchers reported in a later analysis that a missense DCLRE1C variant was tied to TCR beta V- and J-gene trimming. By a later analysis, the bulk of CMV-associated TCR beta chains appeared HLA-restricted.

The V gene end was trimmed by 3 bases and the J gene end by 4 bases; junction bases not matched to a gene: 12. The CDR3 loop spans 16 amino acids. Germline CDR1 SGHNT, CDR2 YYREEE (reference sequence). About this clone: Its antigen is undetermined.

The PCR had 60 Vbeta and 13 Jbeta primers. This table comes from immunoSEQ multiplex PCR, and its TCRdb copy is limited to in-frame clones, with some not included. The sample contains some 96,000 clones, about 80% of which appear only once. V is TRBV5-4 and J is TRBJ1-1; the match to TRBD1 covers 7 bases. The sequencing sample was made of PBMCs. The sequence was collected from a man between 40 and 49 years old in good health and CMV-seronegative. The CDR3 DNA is TGTGCCAGCAGCTCAGCGGACAGGTCCCTCTTCACTGAAGCTTTCTTT. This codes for CASSSADRSLFTEAFF. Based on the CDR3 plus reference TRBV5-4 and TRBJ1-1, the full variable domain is ETGVTQSPTHLIKTRGQQVTLRCSSQSGHNTVSWYQQALGQGPQFIFQYYREEENGRGNFPPRFSGLQFPNYSSELNVNALELDDSALYLCASSSADRSLFTEAFFGQGTRLTVV.